This T cell receptor beta chain was sequenced for a study of T-cell memory formation after mild COVID-19. 5'RACE, which relied on constant-segment primers, yielded TCR alpha and TCR beta cDNA libraries carrying sample barcodes and UMIs. One entry per CDR3 protein results from TCRdb running MiXCR on the 5' RACE reads. The sample holds 350,000 or so distinct CDR3 sequences; around 21% are singletons and the top ten take 9.5% to 15%. The V segment lost 1 base and the J segment 9 bases; nucleotides outside the gene matches: 8. From germline, CDR1 is LGHDT and CDR2 YNNKEL (reference sequence). The CDR3 spans 15 residues.

The sample comprised PBMCs or a T cell subset sorted from them (not recorded which). V gene TRBV3-1 combines with J gene TRBJ2-4, with 8 nucleotides matching TRBD1. The TCR sequence derives from an adult woman who had mild COVID-19 (a few samples of this study predate the infection). Cell type and time point are not known. CDR3 bases: TGTGCCAGCAGCCAAGTAGGGTCAGGGGGCTCCATTCAGTACTTC. As protein: CASSQVGSGGSIQYF. Using reference TRBV3-1 and TRBJ2-4 for the parts outside the CDR3, the full variable domain is DTAVSQTPKYLVTQMGNDKSIKCEQNLGHDTMYWYKQDSKKFLKIMFSYNNKELIINETVPNRFSPKSPDKAHLNLHINSLELGDSAVYFCASSQVGSGGSIQYFGAGTRLSVL.